This is a list of T cell receptor beta chains from one sample in a study of T cells in localized non-small cell lung cancer. Method: immunoSEQ multiplex PCR; TCRdb's copy keeps in-frame clones and lacks some. The profile shows about 14,000 clones, 84% of them singletons. Here the sequenced sample was peripheral blood, taken before any cancer treatment. Receptors were obtained from a female donor of 60 years or more with stage I squamous cell lung carcinoma. Both conserved end residues are part of each CDR3. A D gene is named only where the DNA matches it firmly. The size of a clone is reported for some rows only, either as once, few or many, or as a class for expanded clones.

V: TRBV28
length: 19
D: TRBD2
J: TRBJ2-2
size: NA
CDR3: CASSVTSGGANANTGELFF
DNA: TGTGCCAGCAGTGTGACTAGCGGGGGGGCAAACGCGAACACCGGGGAGCTGTTTTTT

V: TRBV11-2
length: 14
D: TRBD2
J: TRBJ2-5
size: NA
CDR3: CASSRTSRRETQYF
DNA: TGTGCCAGCAGCCGGACTAGTCGGAGGGAGACCCAGTACTTC

V: TRBV29-1
length: 15
D: TRBD2
J: TRBJ2-1
size: NA
CDR3: CSVEGGVSSYNEQFF
DNA: TGCAGCGTTGAGGGGGGGGTGAGCTCCTACAATGAGCAGTTCTTC

V: TRBV5-1
length: 15
D: NA
J: TRBJ2-1
size: once
CDR3: CASSLSTLAGDEQFF
DNA: TGCGCCAGCAGCTTGAGCACTCTTGCCGGGGATGAGCAGTTCTTC

V: TRBV19
length: 13
D: NA
J: TRBJ1-5
size: few
CDR3: CASRLTAHQPQHF
DNA: TGTGCCAGTAGACTGACAGCCCATCAGCCCCAGCATTTT

V: TRBV7-2
length: 15
D: NA
J: TRBJ2-2
size: NA
CDR3: CASTLRGRDTGELFF
DNA: TGTGCCAGCACCCTTCGGGGGCGCGACACCGGGGAGCTGTTTTTT

V: TRBV28
length: 14
D: NA
J: TRBJ1-5
size: once
CDR3: CASSPGGWNQPQHF
DNA: TGTGCCAGCAGTCCGGGGGGGTGGAATCAGCCCCAGCATTTT

V: TRBV25-1
length: 16
D: NA
J: TRBJ1-2
size: NA
CDR3: CASSEYMPGKVYGYTF
DNA: TGTGCCAGCAGTGAATATATGCCAGGGAAGGTCTATGGCTACACCTTC

V: TRBV5-5
length: 14
D: NA
J: TRBJ2-7
size: NA
CDR3: CASSLYGGSYEQYF
DNA: TGTGCCAGCAGCCTCTATGGCGGGTCCTACGAGCAGTACTTC

V: TRBV14
length: 17
D: TRBD2
J: TRBJ2-1
size: NA
CDR3: CASSRPSTSGGLGEQFF
DNA: TGTGCCAGCAGCCGACCGTCGACTAGCGGGGGGCTAGGTGAGCAGTTCTTC

V: TRBV10-3
length: 13
D: NA
J: TRBJ1-5
size: NA
CDR3: CAISESEDQPQHF
DNA: TGTGCCATCAGTGAGTCCGAGGATCAGCCCCAGCATTTT

V: TRBV4-3
length: 15
D: NA
J: TRBJ1-2
size: NA
CDR3: CASSQAGTPTHGYTF
DNA: TGCGCCAGCAGCCAAGCCGGGACACCCACCCATGGCTACACCTTC

V: TRBV5-4
length: 13
D: TRBD1
J: TRBJ1-6
size: NA
CDR3: CASSRDSNSPLHF
DNA: TGTGCCAGCAGCCGGGACAGTAATTCACCCCTCCACTTT

V: TRBV5-1
length: 14
D: TRBD1
J: TRBJ2-7
size: NA
CDR3: CASSLQGSAYEQYF
DNA: TGCGCCAGCAGCTTACAGGGGTCGGCCTACGAGCAGTACTTC

V: TRBV15
length: 16
D: NA
J: TRBJ2-2
size: NA
CDR3: CATSRDRDAFTGELFF
DNA: TGTGCCACCAGCAGAGATCGGGACGCTTTCACCGGGGAGCTGTTTTTT

V: TRBV4-3
length: 15
D: TRBD2
J: TRBJ2-3
size: NA
CDR3: CASSQRGLATDTQYF
DNA: TGCGCCAGCAGCCAGAGGGGACTAGCGACAGATACGCAGTATTTT

V: TRBV7-9
length: 14
D: TRBD1
J: TRBJ2-3
size: NA
CDR3: CASNQGQGADTQYF
DNA: TGTGCTTCCAATCAGGGACAGGGCGCAGATACGCAGTATTTT

V: TRBV19
length: 14
D: NA
J: TRBJ2-7
size: NA
CDR3: CASSIVGGSGEQYF
DNA: TGTGCCAGTAGTATTGTAGGGGGTTCGGGAGAGCAGTACTTC

V: TRBV7-9
length: 14
D: NA
J: TRBJ1-1
size: NA
CDR3: CASSLRQGTTEAFF
DNA: TGTGCCAGCAGCTTAAGGCAGGGGACCACTGAAGCTTTCTTT